This T cell receptor (beta chain) was sequenced during a study of cytomegalovirus exposure and HLA in healthy donors. Study-wide results and caveats: Presence/absence analyses took donor sequencing depth as roughly uniform.

Points on this clone: Its antigen is unidentified.

Germline CDR1 reads SGDLS; CDR2 reads YYNGEE. Trimming left V 3 bases short and J 9 bases short, with 10 bases between. The CDR3 loop spans 12 amino acids. The PCR contained 60 Vbeta and 13 Jbeta primers. Method: immunoSEQ multiplex PCR; TCRdb's copy keeps in-frame clones and lacks some. The data show about 140,000 clones, around 77% seen once. V usage is TRBV9 and J usage is TRBJ2-1, with a possible D match to TRBD2 (5 bases). The origin of this receptor is a man aged 25 to 40 in good health and CMV-seronegative. Sequenced: PBMCs. This CDR3 is CASSAEGTEQFF. The CDR3 bases are TGTGCCAGCAGCGCCGAGGGCACTGAGCAGTTCTTC.